The next 19 T cell receptor beta chains were all read from a single sample in a study of Graves' ophthalmopathy and Graves' hyperthyroidism. Amplification from RNA transcripts yielded the TCR beta CDR3 regions. First-round RT-PCR employed HTBI primers, with a second-round multiplex PCR after it. MiXCR, applied by TCRdb to the multiplex PCR reads, yields one record per CDR3 protein. The sample has about 50,000 distinct CDR3 sequences, roughly half seen once; the top ten hold roughly 4.7%. Sample: peripheral blood. These TCRs come from an adult woman with Graves' ophthalmopathy.

The chain carries TRBV24-1 and TRBJ1-5; 7 nucleotides agree with TRBD1. CDR3 length: 15 amino acids. V trimming: 12 bases; J trimming: 5 bases; junction bases outside the gene matches: 15. The germline V gene has CDR1 KGHDR and CDR2 SFDVKD. As DNA, the CDR3 is TGTGCCGCCATCGTGAAGACAGGGATCGATCAGCCCCAGCATTTT. Translation: CAAIVKTGIDQPQHF.

The rearrangement links TRBV20-1 to TRBJ2-3; D not certain. The CDR3 has 12 residues. With 4 bases removed from V and 4 bases from J, the gap between germline ends came to 9 bases. Germline loops: CDR1 DFQATT, CDR2 SNEGSKA (reference sequence). CDR3 loop: CSATPGSDTQYF. The DNA for the CDR3 is TGCAGTGCTACCCCGGGCTCAGATACGCAGTATTTT.

The chain is built from TRBV19 and TRBJ2-5; 9 nucleotides agree with TRBD1. The CDR3 is made up of 14 amino acids. Germline values: CDR1 LNHDA, CDR2 SQIVND (reference sequence). V was clipped by 4 bases and J by 7 bases; unmatched bases: 7. As DNA, the CDR3 is TGTGCCAGTAGTACCGCGGGACAGGGAAGGACCCAGTACTTC. This sequence encodes CASSTAGQGRTQYF.

There are a few counts of this clonotype. A much bigger clone sits one base away, suggesting this may be a read error. The CDR3: CASSQDVQDAYEQYF. Here the CDR3 DNA reads TGCGCCAGCAGCCAAGATGTTCAGGATGCCTACGAGCAGTACTTC. The rearrangement joins TRBV4-3 to TRBJ2-7, with D hard to call. V lost 0 bases, J lost 2 bases, and 11 bases lay in between. The CDR3 is 15 residues long. Germline V gene lookup returns CDR1 LGHNA and CDR2 YSLEER.

This clonotype showed up just once. The rearrangement links TRBV20-1 to TRBJ1-1; 9 bases agree with TRBD1. V was pared by 5 bases and J by 4 bases, with 8 bases of the junction left unmatched. There are 14 residues in the CDR3. CDR1 DFQATT and CDR2 SNEGSKA come from the germline V gene (reference sequence). The CDR3 loop is CSAERTGEVTEAFF. The CDR3 DNA is TGCAGTGCTGAGAGGACAGGGGAGGTCACTGAAGCTTTCTTT.

This clonotype was observed many times. The chain recombines TRBV7-2 with TRBJ1-3; the match to TRBD1 covers 12 bases. V dropped 2 bases and J dropped 9; count of bases not matched to a gene: 14. Germline assignment: CDR1 SGHTA and CDR2 FQGNSA. There are 18 residues in the CDR3. The CDR3 DNA reads as TGTGCCAGCAGCTTAAGAGGGGGACAGGGGGCTTTGAAGAGCACCATATATTTT. It encodes CASSLRGGQGALKSTIYF.

This clonotype was counted many times. The chain links TRBV4-1 to TRBJ1-4; 7 bases match TRBD1. Per germline, CDR1 MGHRA and CDR2 YSYEKL. CDR3 length: 14 amino acids. V lost 0 bases to trimming and J lost 7 bases; unmatched junction nucleotides: 2. The CDR3 coding sequence is TGCGCCAGCAGCCAAGAAAGACAGGGTGAAAAACTGTTTTTT. This sequence encodes CASSQERQGEKLFF.

The CDR3 nucleotides are TGCAGCGGGCGGGGGGGCGGATCCTCCTACGAGCAGTACTTC. Amino acids: CSGRGGGSSYEQYF. This chain links TRBV29-1 with TRBJ2-7; 9 nucleotides line up with TRBD2. The CDR3 has 14 amino acids. The germline gives CDR1 SQVTM, CDR2 ANQGSEA. With 7 bases clipped from V and 0 bases from J, the junction kept 7 bases outside the gene matches.

Details on this clonotype: The conserved phenylalanine or tryptophan is not found at the CDR3 terminus, so this likely reflects a read error. The chain recombines TRBV19 with TRBJ2-2; TRBD2 aligns across 7 bases. V shed 4 bases, J shed 4 bases, and the junction held 6 bases outside the gene matches. The CDR3 has 15 residues. The germline gives CDR1 LNHDA, CDR2 SQIVND (reference sequence). This CDR3 is CASSTSAGATGELFS. The CDR3 DNA reads TGTGCCAGTAGTACAAGTGCGGGAGCCACCGGGGAGCTGTTTTCT.

Many counts were recorded for this clonotype. The genes are TRBV20-1 and TRBJ2-1; the match to TRBD2 covers 16 bases. The CDR3 is 17 amino acids. V shed 1 base, J shed 6 bases, and the junction held 6 bases outside the gene matches. Germline-derived CDR1 and CDR2 are DFQATT and SNEGSKA (reference sequence). In DNA, the CDR3 is TGCAGTGCTAGAGGGGGGACTAGCGGGAGGGTGGCCAATGAGCAGTTCTTC. It is translated as CSARGGTSGRVANEQFF.

This clonotype showed up just a few times. V usage is TRBV24-1 and J usage is TRBJ2-7, with 7 bases identical to TRBD2. J lost 7 bases, V lost 8 bases, and 4 bases had no gene match. CDR3 length equals 11 residues. Germline CDR1 is KGHDR and CDR2 is SFDVKD. For the CDR3, the DNA is TGTGCCACCACGGGGGAGGGGGAGCAGTACTTC. Translated, it gives CATTGEGEQYF.

This clonotype was observed once. The rearrangement joins TRBV20-1 to TRBJ2-3, with 7 bases lining up with TRBD2. The CDR3 extends over 14 amino acids. Trimming cost V 3 bases and J 11 bases; bases outside gene matches: 14. Per the germline V gene, CDR1 is DFQATT and CDR2 is SNEGSKA (reference sequence). The CDR3, as DNA: TGCAGTGCTAGGCCCGGCGGGAGCTATAATGAGCAGTATTTT. This sequence encodes CSARPGGSYNEQYF.

This clonotype occurred once. V and J are TRBV25-1 and TRBJ2-6; 11 bases fit TRBD2. The ends lost 4 bases at V and 3 bases at J; junction bases unmatched: 11. This CDR3 is 19 amino acids long. Germline CDR1 MGHDK, CDR2 SYGVNS. This CDR3 is CASSAGGLAANVGANVLTF. The CDR3 DNA is TGTGCCAGCAGTGCTGGGGGACTAGCGGCCAACGTTGGGGCCAACGTCCTGACTTTC.

Concerning this clonotype: Sequence at one end of the junction differs from germline and may be a read error. J is TRBJ1-2 and V is TRBV3-1; the match to TRBD1 covers 8 bases. The CDR3 has 14 residues. Looked up from germline, CDR1 is LGHDT and CDR2 is YNNKEL (reference sequence). CDR3 coding DNA: TGTGCCAGCAGCCTAACTCAGGGGGCGGATGGCCACACCTTC. As protein: CASSLTQGADGHTF. Drawing the rest from reference TRBV3-1 and TRBJ1-2, the complete variable domain is DTAVSQTPKYLVTQMGNDKSIKCEQNLGHDTMYWYKQDSKKFLKIMFSYNNKELIINETVPNRFSPKSPDKAHLNLHINSLELGDSAVYFCASSLTQGADGHTFGSGTRLTVV.

This clonotype qualifies as medium-sized. The CDR3: CATSDFLAGHRDTQYF. CDR3 DNA sequence: TGTGCCACCAGTGATTTTCTAGCGGGCCATAGGGATACGCAGTATTTT. The V gene is TRBV24-1, the J gene TRBJ2-3; 8 bases align to TRBD2. Germline CDR1 and CDR2: KGHDR and SFDVKD. V was pared by 1 base and J by 6 bases, with 8 bases of the junction left unmatched. This CDR3 is built from 16 residues.

This clonotype was detected once. V is TRBV5-1 and J is TRBJ2-7, with 8 nucleotides matching TRBD1. J lost 3 bases, V lost 5 bases, and 4 bases had no gene match. The CDR3 runs 13 residues. The germline CDR1 and CDR2 sequences are SGHRS and YFSETQ. CDR3 protein: CASRSTGGYEQYF. CDR3 sequence (DNA): TGCGCCAGCAGGTCAACAGGGGGCTACGAGCAGTACTTC.

The CDR3 DNA sequence: TGCAGTGCTAGGGAGCAGGGGACAGATACGCAGTATTTT. Protein: CSAREQGTDTQYF. The rearrangement joins TRBV20-1 to TRBJ2-3; TRBD1 is a possible D gene (6 bases). CDR1 is DFQATT and CDR2 is SNEGSKA in the germline V gene (reference sequence). The CDR3 covers 13 residues. The V gene lost 3 bases and the J gene lost 3 bases, with 10 bases spanning the gap.

The chain employs TRBV9 and TRBJ2-1, with 9 bases lining up with TRBD1. This CDR3 has 15 amino acids. Trimming took 2 bases from V and 2 from J; bases not matched to a gene: 2. Germline CDR1 SGDLS, CDR2 YYNGEE. Here the CDR3 reads CASSVGQGPYNEQFF. Here the CDR3 DNA reads TGTGCCAGCAGCGTGGGACAGGGACCCTACAATGAGCAGTTCTTC.

In its sample, this clonotype was seen once. This sequence joins TRBV20-1 and TRBJ1-1; a possible D gene is TRBD1 (5 bases). The CDR3 loop spans 11 amino acids. V was clipped by 6 bases and J by 3 bases, with 8 bases between them. CDR1 and CDR2 (germline): DFQATT, SNEGSKA (reference sequence). DNA of the CDR3: TGCAGTGCCCAGGGTGACACTGAAGCTTTCTTT. Translated, it gives CSAQGDTEAFF.